The rows below give T cell receptor beta chains drawn from one sample of a study of CD8+ T cells in alopecia areata. Method: immunoSEQ multiplex PCR; TCRdb's copy keeps in-frame clones and lacks some. The sample has approximately 190,000 clones, 58% seen once; the top ten hold about 5.1%. The sample consisted of CD4+ T cells sorted from blood, taken at week 24, from a patient treated with tofacitinib. These receptors all stem from a human donor with alopecia areata. CDR3s include the opening cysteine and the closing phenylalanine or tryptophan. The order of the fields is D gene, clone size, V gene, J gene, CDR3 protein, CDR3 DNA. The D gene is left open where the match is weak. Size is omitted from some rows. Given values are once, few, many or a class for expanded clones.

-	-	TRBV30	TRBJ2-1	CAWEQGGHNEQFF	TGTGCCTGGGAACAGGGAGGGCACAATGAGCAGTTCTTC
-	few	TRBV7-3	TRBJ1-1	CASSLVEGDEAFF	TGTGCCAGCAGCTTAGTAGAGGGGGATGAAGCTTTCTTT
-	-	TRBV23-1	TRBJ2-1	CAGRTRAHNEQFF	TGCGCCGGCAGAACCCGGGCACACAATGAGCAGTTCTTC
-	-	TRBV5-1	TRBJ2-1	CASSFVTRDEQFF	TGCGCCAGCAGCTTTGTTACGCGGGATGAGCAGTTCTTC
-	few	TRBV23-1	TRBJ2-2	CASSRDDGNTGELFF	TGCGCCAGCAGTCGAGATGACGGTAACACCGGGGAGCTGTTTTTT
-	-	TRBV5-1	TRBJ1-1	CASSLAGGGTEAFF	TGCGCCAGCAGCTTGGCTGGGGGAGGAACTGAAGCTTTCTTT
-	-	TRBV5-1	TRBJ1-2	CASSLVSPQNYGYTF	TGCGCCAGCAGCTTGGTTAGCCCCCAGAACTATGGCTACACCTTC
-	-	TRBV5-1	TRBJ1-1	CASSGRRNGNTEAFF	TGCGCCAGCAGCGGGAGAAGGAACGGCAACACTGAAGCTTTCTTT
-	-	TRBV30	TRBJ2-1	CGLLLGQGQFF	TGTGGACTGCTTCTTGGGCAGGGTCAGTTCTTC
-	-	TRBV7-3	TRBJ2-1	CASSPQGAGREQFF	TGTGCCAGCAGCCCCCAAGGGGCAGGCCGTGAGCAGTTCTTC
-	few	TRBV29-1	TRBJ2-1	CSAGFNEQFF	TGCAGCGCCGGTTTCAATGAGCAGTTCTTC
-	few	TRBV10-3	TRBJ2-1	CAISESDRRWDGEQFF	TGTGCCATCAGTGAGTCTGACCGCCGATGGGATGGAGAGCAGTTCTTC
-	-	TRBV2	TRBJ1-1	CASTPESLEAFF	TGTGCCAGCACTCCAGAGTCCCTTGAAGCTTTCTTT
TRBD1	-	TRBV5-4	TRBJ1-2	CASSSTGGAGYGYTF	TGTGCCAGCAGCTCGACAGGGGGCGCGGGCTATGGCTACACCTTC
TRBD2	once	TRBV27	TRBJ2-5	CASSSPSAGGRETQYF	TGTGCCAGCAGTTCCCCATCAGCGGGGGGGCGTGAGACCCAGTACTTC
-	once	TRBV30	TRBJ1-3	CAWSVQRNTIYF	TGTGCCTGGAGTGTACAGCGTAACACCATATATTTT
TRBD1	few	TRBV18	TRBJ1-4	CASSPTQGADEKLFF	TGTGCCAGCTCACCCACACAGGGGGCGGATGAAAAACTGTTTTTT
-	few	TRBV4-1	TRBJ1-5	CASSQKLEGSLSNQPQHF	TGCGCCAGCAGCCAAAAGTTGGAGGGGAGCCTAAGCAATCAGCCCCAGCATTTT
TRBD1	-	TRBV19	TRBJ1-2	CASRPGQGGYGYTF	TGTGCCAGTAGACCGGGACAGGGCGGCTATGGCTACACCTTC
TRBD1	-	TRBV19	TRBJ1-5	CASSLWTGEQPQHF	TGTGCCAGTAGTCTCTGGACAGGGGAACAGCCCCAGCATTTT
TRBD1	-	TRBV27	TRBJ2-3	CASSDRGLMDTQYF	TGTGCCAGCTCCGACAGGGGCTTGATGGATACGCAGTATTTT
TRBD1	-	TRBV29-1	TRBJ1-1	CSVLIDRVNTEAFF	TGCAGCGTTCTTATTGACAGGGTGAACACTGAAGCTTTCTTT
TRBD1	-	TRBV7-6	TRBJ2-7	CASSFKRDRVQEQYF	TGTGCCAGCAGCTTTAAACGGGACAGGGTGCAGGAGCAGTACTTC
-	-	TRBV25-1	TRBJ1-1	CASRSYTEAFF	TGTGCCAGCAGAAGCTACACTGAAGCTTTCTTT
TRBD1	-	TRBV14	TRBJ2-5	CASSPTGDGTQYF	TGTGCCAGCAGCCCGACAGGGGATGGGACCCAGTACTTC
-	few	TRBV7-9	TRBJ2-4	CASSLEKGLAKNIQYF	TGTGCCAGCAGCTTAGAAAAGGGTTTAGCCAAAAACATTCAGTACTTC
-	-	TRBV5-4	TRBJ1-6	CASSNIEERYNSPLHF	TGTGCCAGCAGCAACATCGAAGAGAGGTATAATTCACCCCTCCACTTT
-	-	TRBV29-1	TRBJ2-7	CSVEDQGYEQYF	TGCAGCGTTGAAGATCAGGGCTACGAGCAGTACTTC
TRBD2	-	TRBV5-4	TRBJ2-7	CASSLAELAGIRGEQYF	TGTGCCAGCAGCTTGGCCGAACTAGCGGGAATACGAGGCGAGCAGTACTTC
-	-	TRBV15	TRBJ2-5	CATSRSIKETQYF	TGTGCCACCAGCAGATCAATAAAGGAGACCCAGTACTTC
-	-	TRBV25-1	TRBJ1-4	CASMGATNEKLFF	TGTGCCAGCATGGGGGCAACTAATGAAAAACTGTTTTTT
-	-	TRBV7-9	TRBJ2-5	CASSFGLASETQYF	TGTGCCAGCAGCTTCGGCCTAGCGTCAGAGACCCAGTACTTC
-	-	TRBV29-1	TRBJ2-7	CSVEGVAGQSSYEQYF	TGCAGCGTTGAAGGAGTGGCAGGGCAAAGCTCCTACGAGCAGTACTTC
TRBD2	-	TRBV15	TRBJ2-3	CATSRYQGSGGTDTQYF	TGTGCCACCAGCAGATACCAGGGAAGCGGGGGCACAGATACGCAGTATTTT
-	-	TRBV5-1	TRBJ2-1	CASSRGLLTYNEQFF	TGCGCCAGCAGCAGGGGCCTCCTGACATACAATGAGCAGTTCTTC